This TCR beta chain emerged from a study of blood T cell repertoires in COVID-19 (dated by TCRdb to about 2020). Broadly, across the study: Samples covering the acute and convalescent phases of COVID-19 were provided by collaborators in the United States, Italy and Spain. The prospective study material was composed of cDNA or gDNA derived from T cells, B-cell-depleted T cells, or PBMCs. The dataset comprised deeply sampled blood TCRbeta repertoires from subjects exposed to, actively infected with, or recovered from COVID-19. The repertoires were released in a freely available public database intended as a resource for research on the immune response to SARS-CoV-2. The samples were drawn from the first 160 participants of the ongoing ImmuneRACE study and from 1,254 subjects provided by 6 global collaborators. A de-identified subject ID, COVID-19 status, age in years and sex were almost always included in the sample metadata. HLA class I and class II types, where available, came from metadata supplied by the sample provider rather than from assay-based typing.

The immunoSEQ Assay, a bias-controlled multiplex PCR, was used to amplify TCRbeta CDR3 regions from genomic DNA. On the study's bioinformatics: Within the assay, amplification of reference gene primers was used to estimate how many nucleated cells each sample contained. To quantify the absolute abundance of each unique TCRbeta CDR3 rearrangement, sequence reads were collapsed and filtered. For each sample, productive Simpson clonality was calculated as the square root of Simpson's diversity index across productive rearrangements. Sourced from immuneACCESS, this table was stored by TCRdb with only in-frame sequences that have V and J called. A share of the clones is absent; for the studies checked, an unresolved V gene accounts for under half, and the remainder has no known explanation. The V and J calls and clone size are taken from that table; D and trimming were inferred from the DNA. In all, the sample holds approximately 200,000 clones, and about 87% of those were seen once. The top ten clones comprise more than 1.5% of the sample.

Collaborating institutions collected whole blood in K2EDTA tubes following their own protocols. For TCRbeta analysis, collaborators shipped samples as frozen whole blood, isolated PBMCs, or DNA extracted from either of those sample types. Unmatched junction bases come to 4, with V trimmed by 3 bases and J by 3 bases. The germline V gene (reference sequence) supplies CDR1 LNHDA and CDR2 SQIVND. From cysteine to phenylalanine, the CDR3 is 15 amino acids long. Kept here is only the CDR3 DNA, which spans 45 bases and is read in frame from base 1. Summary of the overall study and its limitations: The quantity of clinical and demographic metadata differed by source and by participant and was supplied without curation.

This clone appeared a few times. Its antigen target is currently unknown. No base-level quality is on record; no much larger clone is a single base apart. The rearrangement combines TRBV19 with TRBJ2-2, with 7 central nucleotides matching TRBD2. The sequencing sample was made of peripheral blood. The receptor was isolated from a man aged 70 or older with acute or convalescent COVID-19. The DNA sequence is as follows: TGTGCCAGTAGTATCCGAGCGGGATACACCGGGGAGCTGTTTTTT. Its translation reads: CASSIRAGYTGELFF.